This T cell receptor (beta chain) was sequenced in a study of cytomegalovirus exposure and HLA in healthy donors. Background on the study: Caucasian-associated ancestry cluster membership applied to approximately 80% of approximately 400 genotyped donors. Notes on the study in general: Prediction of most subjects' HLA-A and HLA-B alleles by TCR beta sequences was reportedly accurate.

The PCR employed 60 Vbeta primers together with 13 Jbeta primers. Profiling relied on immunoSEQ multiplex PCR, and the TCRdb table lists in-frame clones only, not all of them. The profile covers 85,000 to 120,000 clones, with roughly 73% appearing a single time and approximately 2.4% taken by the ten largest. CDR1 and CDR2 (germline): SGHTA, FQGNSA. Trimming pared 6 bases from V and 2 bases from J, leaving 4 bases between. The CDR3 extends over 11 amino acids. Of note for this clone: Its antigen remains unidentified.

The chain couples TRBV7-2 to TRBJ1-1; unclear D gene. The clonotype comes from a man between 40 and 49 years old in good health and CMV-seronegative. The sample was PBMCs. CDR3 coding DNA: TGTGCCAGCAGTATTAACACTGAAGCTTTCTTT. The encoded protein is CASSINTEAFF.